The entry that follows covers one T cell receptor beta chain sequence. UMI-labeled 5' RACE TRB cDNA libraries were prepared from the cells. TCRdb reprocessed the 5' RACE reads and stores each CDR3 protein as one record, lacking DNA. Its listing shows 45,000 to 75,000 distinct CDR3 sequences. This sample was included in a study of CXCR3-negative and CXCR3-positive naive CD8 T cells. CDR1 and CDR2 (germline): LGHNA, YSLEER. The CDR3 is 15 amino acids. This chain joins TRBV4-3 and TRBJ2-2. The TCR sequence derives from a human donor in good health. Some clones in this sample may be carry-over from other donors' samples. Sequences were obtained from naive CXCR3- CD8+ T cells from blood. Subset described: CD45RO-CCR7+CD27+CD95- naive CD8+ T cells lacking CXCR3 (TNR3-). This chain's CDR3 is CASSQVRTDTGELFF.